This T cell receptor (beta chain) was retrieved from a study of identifying expanded T cells in peripheral blood. TCRdb's copy holds only in-frame clones and misses some; the assay was immunoSEQ multiplex PCR. The table has some 93,000 clones, 88% seen once. V shed 2 bases and J 8 bases; nucleotides not matched to a gene: 5. The length of the CDR3 is 13 residues. Germline V lookup: CDR1 MRHNA, CDR2 SNTAGT. Study observations and caveats: About 1.2 clones differed between technical replicates, versus approximately 17 and 20 over time.

This clone was detected only a few times. What it recognizes is unknown. The sample taken for sequencing was blood. The chain couples TRBV6-4 to TRBJ1-2, with TRBD1 matching over 7 bases. The receptor was derived from a person aged 18 to 70 in good health. For the CDR3, the DNA is TGTGCCAGCAGTGACCCGACAGGGTTGGGCTACACCTTC. Translated: CASSDPTGLGYTF.